This TCR beta chain was sequenced in a study of blood T cells in healthy people across ages. Study observations and caveats: Age showed a roughly linear inverse relationship with TCR beta diversity per million T cells.

This clonotype was counted a few times. No antigen is known for it. Sequence at one end of the junction differs from germline and may be a read error. Germline V gives CDR1 DFQATT, CDR2 SNEGSKA (reference sequence). The CDR3 runs 12 residues. At least 7 million PBMCs were isolated per sample. The authors extracted at least 5 micrograms of total RNA per sample. A second about 6 to 12 cycle PCR used barcoded and J-beta primers. TCRdb redid the calling of the 5' RACE reads with MiXCR, one entry per CDR3 protein. This table has 500,000 to 600,000 distinct CDR3 sequences, 27% appearing once. J is TRBJ1-4 and V is TRBV20-1, with D tentatively TRBD1 (6 bases). The TCR originated in a woman in her 70s in good health. Specimen: blood. The CDR3 loop is CSARGAVEKLFF. For the CDR3, the DNA is TGCAGCGCTAGGGGGGCTGTAGAAAAACTGTTTTTT.